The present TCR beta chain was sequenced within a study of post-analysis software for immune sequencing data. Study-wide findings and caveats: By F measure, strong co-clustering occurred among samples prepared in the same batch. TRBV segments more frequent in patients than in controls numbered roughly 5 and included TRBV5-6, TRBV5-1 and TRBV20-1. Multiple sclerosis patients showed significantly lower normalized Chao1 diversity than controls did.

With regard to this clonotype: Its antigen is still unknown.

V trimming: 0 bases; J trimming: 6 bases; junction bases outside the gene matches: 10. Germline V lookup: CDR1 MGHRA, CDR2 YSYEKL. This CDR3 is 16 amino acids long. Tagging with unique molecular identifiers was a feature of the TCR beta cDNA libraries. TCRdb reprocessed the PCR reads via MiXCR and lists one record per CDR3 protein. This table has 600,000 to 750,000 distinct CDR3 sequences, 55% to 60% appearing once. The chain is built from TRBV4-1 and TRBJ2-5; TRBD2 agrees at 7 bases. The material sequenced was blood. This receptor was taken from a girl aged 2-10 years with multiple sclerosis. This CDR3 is CASSQDDGLGRQTQYF. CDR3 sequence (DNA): TGCGCCAGCAGCCAAGATGATGGACTAGGAAGGCAGACCCAGTACTTC.